Described below is a single T cell receptor (beta chain) sequence and its context. Its antigen is still unknown. The protocol was immunoSEQ multiplex PCR, while the TCRdb copy is restricted to in-frame clones and leaves out a portion. Here the sample spans approximately 25,000 clones, over 60% being singletons. The data belong to a study of CD4 T cells in relation to SARS-CoV-2 and coronaviruses. Turning to the study itself: After roughly ten days of antigen culture, PBMC TCR beta CDR3s were sequenced.

Germline CDR1 and CDR2: SGHRS and YFSETQ. The CDR3 extends over 14 amino acids. V dropped 1 base and J dropped 6; count of bases not matched to a gene: 3. Unexposed donor CD4+ T cells date from about 2011-2018, before the COVID-19 pandemic. CD4+ T cells were isolated from the cells after around 11 days of culture. PBMCs were plated at fewer than 2.5 million per well in IL-2-containing medium. This sequence originates from a human donor in good health. V gene TRBV5-1 combines with J gene TRBJ2-1; 8 bases align to TRBD2. The sample taken for sequencing was CD4+ T cells from PBMCs, cultured in vitro. The CDR3 loop reads CASSLTSGSNEQFF. In nucleotides, the CDR3 is TGCGCCAGCAGCTTGACTAGCGGAAGCAATGAGCAGTTCTTC.